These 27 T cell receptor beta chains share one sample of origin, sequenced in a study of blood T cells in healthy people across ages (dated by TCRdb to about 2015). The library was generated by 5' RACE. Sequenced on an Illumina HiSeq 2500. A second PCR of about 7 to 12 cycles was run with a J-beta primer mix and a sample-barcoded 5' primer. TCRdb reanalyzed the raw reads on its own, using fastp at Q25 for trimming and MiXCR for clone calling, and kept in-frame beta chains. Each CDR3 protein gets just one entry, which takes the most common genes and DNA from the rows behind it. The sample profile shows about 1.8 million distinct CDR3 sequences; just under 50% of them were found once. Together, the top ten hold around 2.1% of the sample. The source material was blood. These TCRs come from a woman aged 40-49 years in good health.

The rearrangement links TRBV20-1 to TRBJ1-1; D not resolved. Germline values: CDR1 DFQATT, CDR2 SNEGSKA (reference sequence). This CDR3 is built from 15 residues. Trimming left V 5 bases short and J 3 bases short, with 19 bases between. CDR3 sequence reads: CSALEALGEDTEAFF. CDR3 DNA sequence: TGCAGTGCTCTCGAGGCTCTGGGAGAGGACACTGAAGCTTTCTTT.

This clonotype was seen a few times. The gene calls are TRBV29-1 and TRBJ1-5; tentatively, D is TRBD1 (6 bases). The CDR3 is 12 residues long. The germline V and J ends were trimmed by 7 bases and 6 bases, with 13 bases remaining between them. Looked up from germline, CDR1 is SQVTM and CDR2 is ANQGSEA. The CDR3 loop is CSAYRASQPQHF. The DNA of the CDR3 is TGCAGCGCCTACAGGGCATCTCAGCCCCAGCATTTT.

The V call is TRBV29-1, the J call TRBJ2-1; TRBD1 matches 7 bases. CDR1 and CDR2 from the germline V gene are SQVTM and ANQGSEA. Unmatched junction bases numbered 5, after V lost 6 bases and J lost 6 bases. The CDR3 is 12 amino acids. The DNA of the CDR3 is TGCAGCGTGAGACAGGGTCTCAATGAGCAGTTCTTC. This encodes CSVRQGLNEQFF.

The CDR3 loop reads CASSQESVADQPQHF. CDR3 DNA: TGTGCCAGCAGCCAAGAGTCGGTAGCCGATCAGCCCCAGCATTTT. The chain recombines TRBV4-2 with TRBJ1-5; no clear D. V lost 0 bases and J 5 bases, leaving 11 bases between the germline ends. CDR3 size: 15 residues. Per germline, CDR1 LGHNA and CDR2 YNFKEQ.

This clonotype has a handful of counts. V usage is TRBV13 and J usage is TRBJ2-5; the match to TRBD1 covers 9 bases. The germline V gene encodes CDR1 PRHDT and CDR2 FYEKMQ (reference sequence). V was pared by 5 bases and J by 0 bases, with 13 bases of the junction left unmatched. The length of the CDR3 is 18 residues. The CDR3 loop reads CASSQSGTGLGYQETQYF. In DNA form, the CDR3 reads TGTGCCAGCAGCCAAAGCGGGACAGGGCTGGGGTACCAAGAGACCCAGTACTTC.

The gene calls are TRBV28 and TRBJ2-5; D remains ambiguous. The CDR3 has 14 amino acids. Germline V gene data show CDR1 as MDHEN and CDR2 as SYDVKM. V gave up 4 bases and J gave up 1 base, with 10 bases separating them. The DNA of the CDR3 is TGTGCCAGCAGTTCAGAGACATTCCAAGAGACCCAGTACTTC. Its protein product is CASSSETFQETQYF.

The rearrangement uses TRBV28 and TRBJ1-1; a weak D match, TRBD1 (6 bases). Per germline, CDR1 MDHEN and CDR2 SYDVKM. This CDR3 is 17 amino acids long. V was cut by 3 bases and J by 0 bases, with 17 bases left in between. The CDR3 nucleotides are TGTGCCAGCAGTTTCATTTTGGGGGCTTCGATGAACACTGAAGCTTTCTTT. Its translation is CASSFILGASMNTEAFF.

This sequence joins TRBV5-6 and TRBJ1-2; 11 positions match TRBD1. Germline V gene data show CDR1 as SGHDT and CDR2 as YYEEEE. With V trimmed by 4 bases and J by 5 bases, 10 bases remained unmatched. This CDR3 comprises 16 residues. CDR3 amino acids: CASSPGLGQGGYGYTF. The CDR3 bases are TGTGCCAGCAGCCCGGGACTGGGACAGGGGGGGTATGGCTACACCTTC. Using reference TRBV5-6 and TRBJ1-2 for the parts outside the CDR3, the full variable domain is DAGVTQSPTHLIKTRGQQVTLRCSPKSGHDTVSWYQQALGQGPQFIFQYYEEEERQRGNFPDRFSGHQFPNYSSELNVNALLLGDSALYLCASSPGLGQGGYGYTFGSGTRLTVV.

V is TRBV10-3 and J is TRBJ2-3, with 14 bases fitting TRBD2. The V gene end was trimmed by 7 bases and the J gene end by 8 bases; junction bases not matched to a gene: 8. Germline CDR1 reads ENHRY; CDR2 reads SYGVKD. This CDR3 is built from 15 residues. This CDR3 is CAITGTSGGSGTQYF. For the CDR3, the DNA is TGTGCCATCACGGGGACTAGCGGGGGTTCGGGTACGCAGTATTTT.

The CDR3 loop is CSVEEPRRVGTGVSTF. DNA for the CDR3: TGCAGCGTTGAAGAACCTCGCCGTGTCGGGACAGGGGTCAGCACCTTC. This chain links TRBV29-1 with TRBJ1-2, with 10 bases lining up with TRBD1. Germline lookup yields CDR1 SQVTM and CDR2 ANQGSEA. This CDR3 is built from 16 residues. Trimming took 0 bases from V and 13 from J; bases not matched to a gene: 17.

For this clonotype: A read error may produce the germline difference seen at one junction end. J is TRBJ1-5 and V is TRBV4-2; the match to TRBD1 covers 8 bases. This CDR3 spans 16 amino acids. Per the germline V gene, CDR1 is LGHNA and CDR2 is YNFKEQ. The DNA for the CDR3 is TGTGCCAGCAGCCAAGGGCATTCGGACAGGGTGCAGCCCCGGCATTTT. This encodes CASSQGHSDRVQPRHF.

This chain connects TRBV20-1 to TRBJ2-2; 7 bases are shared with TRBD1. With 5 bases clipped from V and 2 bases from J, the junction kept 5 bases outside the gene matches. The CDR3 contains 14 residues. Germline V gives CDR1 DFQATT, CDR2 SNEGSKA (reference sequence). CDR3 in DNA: TGCAGTGCTGCTCGACAGGGTAACACCGGGGAGCTGTTTTTT. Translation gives CSAARQGNTGELFF.

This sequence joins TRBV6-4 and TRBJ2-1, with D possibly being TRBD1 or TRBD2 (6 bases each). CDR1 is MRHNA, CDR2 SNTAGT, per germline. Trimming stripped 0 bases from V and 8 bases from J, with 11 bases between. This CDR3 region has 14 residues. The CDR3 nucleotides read TGTGCCAGCAGTGACTCGGGGGGCCGGGATGAGCAGTTCTTC. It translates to CASSDSGGRDEQFF.

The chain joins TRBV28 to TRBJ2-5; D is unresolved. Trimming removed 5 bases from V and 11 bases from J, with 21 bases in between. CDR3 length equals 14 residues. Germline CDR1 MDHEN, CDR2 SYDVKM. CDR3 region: CASSPRSVYNEQYF. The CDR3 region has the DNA TGTGCCAGCAGTCCTCGGTCAGTTTACAATGAGCAGTACTTC.

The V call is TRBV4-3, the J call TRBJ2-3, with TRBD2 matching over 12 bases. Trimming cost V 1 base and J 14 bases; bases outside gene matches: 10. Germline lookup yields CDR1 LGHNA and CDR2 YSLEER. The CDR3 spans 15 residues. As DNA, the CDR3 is TGCGCCAGCAGCCAAGTCCTAGCGGGGGGGTCCATTCTGTATTTT. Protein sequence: CASSQVLAGGSILYF.

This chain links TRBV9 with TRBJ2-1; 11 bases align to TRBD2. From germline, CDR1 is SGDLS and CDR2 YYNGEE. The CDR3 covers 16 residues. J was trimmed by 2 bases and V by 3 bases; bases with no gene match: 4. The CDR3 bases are TGTGCCAGCAGCGGCGTAGCGGGGGGGACCTACAATGAGCAGTTCTTC. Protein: CASSGVAGGTYNEQFF.

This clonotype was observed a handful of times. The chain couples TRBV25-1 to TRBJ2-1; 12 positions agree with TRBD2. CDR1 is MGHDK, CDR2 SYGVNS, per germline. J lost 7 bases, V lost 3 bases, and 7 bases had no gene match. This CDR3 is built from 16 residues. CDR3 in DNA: TGTGCCAGCAGTGATCCCGGACTAGCGGGGTTGAATGAGCAGTTCTTC. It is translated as CASSDPGLAGLNEQFF. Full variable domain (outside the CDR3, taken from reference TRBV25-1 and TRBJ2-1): EADIYQTPRYLVIGTGKKITLECSQTMGHDKMYWYQQDPGMELHLIHYSYGVNSTEKGDLSSESTVSRIRTEHFPLTLESARPSHTSQYLCASSDPGLAGLNEQFFGPGTRLTVL.

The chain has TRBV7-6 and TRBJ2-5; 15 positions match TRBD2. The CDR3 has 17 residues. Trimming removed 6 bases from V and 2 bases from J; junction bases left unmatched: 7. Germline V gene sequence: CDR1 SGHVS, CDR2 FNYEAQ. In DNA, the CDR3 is TGTGCCAGCAGTAGAGGGACTAGCGGGGGGTCTCAAGAGACCCAGTACTTC. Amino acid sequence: CASSRGTSGGSQETQYF. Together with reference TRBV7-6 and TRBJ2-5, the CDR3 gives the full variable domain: GAGVSQSPRYKVTKRGQDVALRCDPISGHVSLYWYRQALGQGPEFLTYFNYEAQQDKSGLPNDRFSAERPEGSISTLTIQRTEQRDSAMYRCASSRGTSGGSQETQYFGPGTRLLVL.

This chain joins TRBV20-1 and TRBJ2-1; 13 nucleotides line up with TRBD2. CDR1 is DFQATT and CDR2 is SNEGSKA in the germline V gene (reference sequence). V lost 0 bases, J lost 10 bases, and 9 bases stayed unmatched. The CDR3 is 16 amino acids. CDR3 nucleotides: TGCAGTGCTAGAGATCGGACTAGCGGGGGCCCTTCCGAGCAGTTCTTC. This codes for CSARDRTSGGPSEQFF.

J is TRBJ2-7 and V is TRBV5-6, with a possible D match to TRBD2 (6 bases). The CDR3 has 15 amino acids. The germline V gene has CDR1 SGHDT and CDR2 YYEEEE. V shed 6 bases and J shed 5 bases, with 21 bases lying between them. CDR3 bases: TGTGCCAGCACCCTGGGTCTTGGGGGGATCAACGAGCAGTACTTC. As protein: CASTLGLGGINEQYF.

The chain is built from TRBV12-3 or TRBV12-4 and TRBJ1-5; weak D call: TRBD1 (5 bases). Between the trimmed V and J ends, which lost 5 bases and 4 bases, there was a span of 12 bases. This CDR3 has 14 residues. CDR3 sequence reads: CASSARGGNQPQHF. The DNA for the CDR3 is TGTGCCAGCAGTGCAAGGGGAGGGAATCAGCCCCAGCATTTT.

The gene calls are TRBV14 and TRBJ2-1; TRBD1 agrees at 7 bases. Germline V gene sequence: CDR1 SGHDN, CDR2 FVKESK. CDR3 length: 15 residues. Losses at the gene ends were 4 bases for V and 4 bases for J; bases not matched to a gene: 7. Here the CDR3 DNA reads TGTGCCAGCAGCCTGGGACAGCTAATTTACAATGAGCAGTTCTTC. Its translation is CASSLGQLIYNEQFF.

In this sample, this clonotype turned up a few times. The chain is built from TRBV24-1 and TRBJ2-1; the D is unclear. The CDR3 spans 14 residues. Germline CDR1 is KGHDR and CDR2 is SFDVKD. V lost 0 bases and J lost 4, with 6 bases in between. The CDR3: CATSDLTGYNEQFF. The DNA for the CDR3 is TGTGCCACCAGTGATTTGACCGGGTACAATGAGCAGTTCTTC.

CDR3 in amino acids: CASSSVLAANIQETQYF. The CDR3 nucleotides are TGTGCCAGCAGTTCCGTACTAGCGGCCAACATCCAAGAGACCCAGTACTTC. This chain connects TRBV27 to TRBJ2-5; 8 positions agree with TRBD2. The CDR3 is 17 amino acids. Germline CDR1 is MNHEY and CDR2 is SMNVEV (reference sequence). V trimming: 4 bases; J trimming: 1 base; junction bases outside the gene matches: 11.

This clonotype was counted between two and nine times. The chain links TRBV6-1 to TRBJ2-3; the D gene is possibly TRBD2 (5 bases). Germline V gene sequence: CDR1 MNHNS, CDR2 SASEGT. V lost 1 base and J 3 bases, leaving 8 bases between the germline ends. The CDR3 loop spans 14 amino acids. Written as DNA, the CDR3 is TGTGCCAGCAGTGAAGTGAGGGAGACAGATACGCAGTATTTT. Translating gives CASSEVRETDTQYF.

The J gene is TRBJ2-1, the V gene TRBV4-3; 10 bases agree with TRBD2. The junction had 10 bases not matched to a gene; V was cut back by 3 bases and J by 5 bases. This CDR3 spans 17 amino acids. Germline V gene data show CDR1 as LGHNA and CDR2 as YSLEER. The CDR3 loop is CASSHSLTSGVDNEQFF. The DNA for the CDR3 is TGCGCCAGCAGCCATTCCCTTACTAGCGGGGTAGACAATGAGCAGTTCTTC.

The CDR3 spells CASSPRQGIGYGYTF. CDR3 in DNA: TGTGCCAGCAGCCCCCGACAGGGAATAGGCTATGGCTACACCTTC. The gene calls are TRBV7-2 and TRBJ1-2; 7 nucleotides match TRBD1. Germline-derived CDR1 and CDR2 are SGHTA and FQGNSA. The length of the CDR3 is 15 residues. Trimming took 5 bases from V and 4 from J; bases not matched to a gene: 10.